The 6 T cell receptor beta chains reported below all come from one sample, sequenced in a study of early T cells in non-severe SARS-CoV-2 infection. TCRdb used MiXCR to reprocess the 5' RACE reads, holding one entry per CDR3 protein. Here the sample spans 30,000 to 35,000 distinct CDR3 sequences, about 4.6% being singletons. The source material was whole blood. All receptors come from an adult who was a healthcare worker with PCR-confirmed SARS-CoV-2 infection or an uninfected control (not recorded which).

This clonotype appeared a few times. The genes are TRBV4-1 and TRBJ1-1, with TRBD1 as a possible D gene (5 bases). The CDR3 extends over 18 amino acids. Germline lookup yields CDR1 MGHRA and CDR2 YSYEKL. V gave up 1 base and J gave up 2 bases, with 20 bases separating them. The CDR3 bases are TGCGCCAGCAGCCAAGGATGGAGACACGGGACGGATAACACTGAAGCTTTCTTT. Residues: CASSQGWRHGTDNTEAFF.

This clonotype has ten or more counts. The rearrangement links TRBV20-1 to TRBJ2-6, with no clear D. V was pared by 1 base and J by 1 base, with 11 bases between. CDR3 size: 16 residues. The germline gives CDR1 DFQATT, CDR2 SNEGSKA (reference sequence). The CDR3 sequence: CSARAQVGSGANVLTF. CDR3 in DNA: TGCAGTGCTAGAGCCCAGGTGGGGTCTGGGGCCAACGTCCTGACTTTC.

This clonotype has a count of ten or more. V is TRBV6-1 and J is TRBJ1-6, with D hard to call. Between the trimmed V and J ends, which lost 6 bases and 9 bases, there was a span of 12 bases. The CDR3 spans 13 residues. CDR1 is MNHNS and CDR2 is SASEGT in the germline V gene. The chain's CDR3 is CASRANDGSPLHF. CDR3 bases: TGTGCCAGCAGGGCGAACGATGGTTCACCCCTCCACTTT.

This clonotype was recorded a few times. V gene TRBV10-3 combines with J gene TRBJ2-1; a weak D match, TRBD1 (5 bases). CDR3 length: 12 amino acids. Trimming removed 0 bases at V and 10 bases at J, with 7 bases between. CDR1 ENHRY and CDR2 SYGVKD come from the germline V gene. This CDR3 reads CAISESWGEQFF. CDR3 coding DNA: TGTGCCATCAGTGAGTCATGGGGCGAGCAGTTCTTC.

This clonotype was counted at least ten times. CDR3 DNA: TGCAGTGCTAGGGCCGGCGGGCTAGCGGGGGAAGAGACCCAGTACTTC. Its protein product is CSARAGGLAGEETQYF. The rearrangement links TRBV20-1 to TRBJ2-5; 10 positions agree with TRBD2. CDR3 length equals 16 residues. With 3 bases clipped from V and 3 bases from J, the junction kept 10 bases outside the gene matches. CDR1 and CDR2 (germline): DFQATT, SNEGSKA (reference sequence).

The sample holds many counts of this clonotype. V is TRBV5-1 and J is TRBJ2-3; the D gene is possibly TRBD2 (6 bases). V lost 8 bases and J lost 0, with 16 bases in between. The CDR3 runs to 15 residues. Germline CDR1 reads SGHRS; CDR2 reads YFSETQ. Written as DNA, the CDR3 is TGCGCCAGTGAGCCGATTGGGGGGAGCACAGATACGCAGTATTTT. Protein product: CASEPIGGSTDTQYF. Together with reference TRBV5-1 and TRBJ2-3, the CDR3 gives the full variable domain: KAGVTQTPRYLIKTRGQQVTLSCSPISGHRSVSWYQQTPGQGLQFLFEYFSETQRNKGNFPGRFSGRQFSNSRSEMNVSTLELGDSALYLCASEPIGGSTDTQYFGPGTRLTVL.